Each of the 10 T cell receptor beta chains below was sequenced from the same sample in a study of shared clonotypes between healthy human individuals. Sequenced by immunoSEQ multiplex PCR; TCRdb stores in-frame clones only, minus some. Of roughly 2 million clones in the sample, 85% to 95% were seen once. Sequenced: naive CD4+ T cells sorted from blood. Described subset: CD45RA+ positively selected. These receptors came from a man younger than 35 in good health.

J is TRBJ2-3 and V is TRBV20-1; D uncertain. The CDR3 covers 11 residues. Trimming removed 7 bases at V and 3 bases at J, with 8 bases between. CDR1 and CDR2 from the germline V gene are DFQATT and SNEGSKA (reference sequence). The DNA for the CDR3 is TGCAGTGTAAGCACGACAGATACGCAGTATTTT. Protein sequence: CSVSTTDTQYF.

This chain uses TRBV4-1 with TRBJ1-5; 11 nucleotides line up with TRBD1. Germline V gives CDR1 MGHRA, CDR2 YSYEKL. With V trimmed by 5 bases and J by 6 bases, 9 bases remained unmatched. The CDR3 runs 16 residues. The CDR3 loop is CASSGLGQGDSQPQHF. In DNA form, the CDR3 reads TGCGCCAGCAGCGGTCTGGGACAGGGGGACAGTCAGCCCCAGCATTTT.

The chain links TRBV11-2 to TRBJ1-3; perhaps TRBD1 as D (6 bases). This CDR3 has 16 residues. Germline V gives CDR1 SGHAT, CDR2 FQNNGV. Trimming took 2 bases from V and 4 from J, leaving 15 bases between them. CDR3: CASSLSPQGPGNTIYF. CDR3 bases: TGTGCCAGCAGCTTAAGTCCCCAGGGGCCCGGAAACACCATATATTTT.

J is TRBJ1-1 and V is TRBV18, with TRBD1 matching over 11 bases. The CDR3 is 15 amino acids. CDR1 KGHSH and CDR2 LQKENI come from the germline V gene. The junction had 6 bases not matched to a gene; V was cut back by 7 bases and J by 2 bases. The CDR3 nucleotides are TGTGCCAGCTACCCCGGGACAGGGGGTAACACTGAAGCTTTCTTT. Amino acid sequence: CASYPGTGGNTEAFF.

This rearrangement joins TRBV6-5 to TRBJ2-7; tentatively, D is TRBD1 (6 bases). V was cut by 2 bases and J by 2 bases, with 16 bases left in between. Germline values: CDR1 MNHEY, CDR2 SVGAGI. This CDR3 contains 16 residues. CDR3 region: CASSYADSAITYEQYF. CDR3 nucleotides: TGTGCCAGCAGTTACGCGGACAGTGCGATAACCTACGAGCAGTACTTC.

About this clone itself: The same CDR3 also results from other DNA sequences found in this sample. V gene TRBV28 combines with J gene TRBJ2-3, with TRBD1 as a possible D gene (5 bases). V was cut by 5 bases and J by 4 bases, with 7 bases left in between. The CDR3 runs 12 residues. Germline V CDR1 and CDR2: MDHEN, SYDVKM. The CDR3 is CASSLTADTQYF. The CDR3 coding sequence is TGTGCCAGCAGTCTGACAGCAGATACGCAGTATTTT.

The sample holds one count of this clone. The gene calls are TRBV7-2 and TRBJ2-2; D call uncertain. Trimming cost V 3 bases and J 6 bases, with 11 bases left between them. In germline, CDR1 is SGHTA, CDR2 FQGNSA. CDR3 length equals 14 residues. The CDR3 bases are TGTGCCAGCAGCTTGTGGAGATCGGCCGGGGAGCTGTTTTTT. It yields the protein CASSLWRSAGELFF. The whole variable domain, remainder taken from reference TRBV7-2 and TRBJ2-2, is GAGVSQSPSNKVTEKGKDVELRCDPISGHTALYWYRQSLGQGLEFLIYFQGNSAPDKSGLPSDRFSAERTGGSVSTLTIQRTQQEDSAVYLCASSLWRSAGELFFGEGSRLTVL.

The chain recombines TRBV29-1 with TRBJ2-1; D perhaps matches TRBD2 (5 bases). Germline CDR1 SQVTM, CDR2 ANQGSEA. The length of the CDR3 is 13 residues. V dropped 3 bases and J dropped 6 bases, with 12 bases sitting between them. The CDR3: CSVERVALNEQFF. CDR3 bases: TGCAGCGTTGAGAGGGTTGCCCTCAATGAGCAGTTCTTC.

The chain joins TRBV5-1 to TRBJ2-1; no clear D. Germline CDR1 and CDR2: SGHRS and YFSETQ. The CDR3 totals 13 residues. The V end was cut by 0 bases, the J end by 6 bases, with 7 bases between. Here the CDR3 DNA reads TGCGCCAGCAGCTTGGGCTCCCGCAATGAGCAGTTCTTC. Translated, it gives CASSLGSRNEQFF.

This rearrangement joins TRBV5-1 to TRBJ1-2; D not certain. CDR3 length: 15 amino acids. V lost 1 base, J lost 5 bases, and 15 bases lay in between. The germline gives CDR1 SGHRS, CDR2 YFSETQ. CDR3 sequence reads: CASSLSGIARYGYTF. CDR3 in DNA: TGCGCCAGCAGCTTGAGCGGAATCGCCCGGTATGGCTACACCTTC.